The T cell receptor beta chain under discussion was sequenced for a study of CD8+ T cells in alopecia areata. For the study at large: Tofacitinib was given for 6 to 18 months, then stopped for 6 months.

The authors extracted RNA and reverse transcribed it into cDNA as the sequencing template. The assay was immunoSEQ multiplex PCR, and TCRdb's table has in-frame clones only and misses some. The top ten clones hold more than 13% of a sample with approximately 140,000 clones, 87% of them seen once. The CDR3 extends over 15 amino acids. Germline CDR1 is SQVTM and CDR2 is ANQGSEA. V was pared by 4 bases and J by 4 bases, with 7 bases of the junction left unmatched. From alopecia areata patients, lesional scalp punch biopsies and peripheral blood were collected. This receptor was identified in a human donor with alopecia areata. The sequences come from CD8+ T cells sorted from blood, collected at week 0. The chain has TRBV29-1 and TRBJ2-2; 9 nucleotides match TRBD1. CDR3 nucleotides: TGCAGCGTTGCGACCGGGACAGGGATCACCGGGGAGCTGTTTTTT. It encodes CSVATGTGITGELFF.